The 29 T cell receptor beta chains given below trace back to one sample, sequenced in a study of T cell responses to AZD1222 COVID-19 vaccine. Sequenced by immunoSEQ multiplex PCR; TCRdb stores in-frame clones only, minus some. Of about 160,000 clones in the sample, approximately 94% were seen once. Sequences were derived from peripheral blood, sampled 28 days after the second AZD1222 dose. These receptor sequences come from an adult who received the AZD1222 COVID-19 vaccine.

The chain couples TRBV27 to TRBJ1-4; 9 positions match TRBD1. Trimming took 4 bases from V and 11 from J; bases not matched to a gene: 5. Germline loops: CDR1 MNHEY, CDR2 SMNVEV (reference sequence). The CDR3 totals 13 residues. The CDR3 here is CASSSGQGGKLFF. In DNA form, the CDR3 reads TGTGCCAGCAGTTCGGGACAGGGCGGGAAACTGTTTTTT.

The chain has TRBV2 and TRBJ1-1; D is possibly TRBD1 (6 bases). This CDR3 is 14 amino acids long. Germline CDR1 is SNHLY and CDR2 is FYNNEI. Trimming stripped 6 bases from V and 0 bases from J, with 11 bases between. For the CDR3, the DNA is TGTGCCAGCAGGAGGACAGAGATGAACACTGAAGCTTTCTTT. Protein sequence: CASRRTEMNTEAFF.

This clone was found once. The chain has TRBV19 and TRBJ2-1; 9 nucleotides line up with TRBD2. Germline V gives CDR1 LNHDA, CDR2 SQIVND (reference sequence). J gave up 1 base and V 6 bases, and 7 bases lay outside the gene matches. The CDR3 has 16 residues. The CDR3 here is CASRLAGLGSYNEQFF. DNA for the CDR3: TGTGCCAGTAGGCTAGCGGGACTGGGGTCCTACAATGAGCAGTTCTTC.

This clone came up once. CDR3 loop: CASSRLQGKPQHF. The CDR3 DNA is TGTGCCAGCAGTCGATTACAGGGGAAGCCCCAGCATTTT. The chain uses TRBV28 and TRBJ1-5; the match to TRBD1 covers 7 bases. The CDR3 totals 13 residues. With V trimmed by 5 bases and J by 8 bases, 6 bases remained unmatched. The germline V gene encodes CDR1 MDHEN and CDR2 SYDVKM.

The V and J genes are TRBV29-1 and TRBJ2-1; 7 bases map to TRBD1. The trim removed 1 base at V and 6 bases at J, leaving 12 bases unmatched. The germline CDR1 and CDR2 sequences are SQVTM and ANQGSEA. The CDR3 is 16 amino acids. The CDR3 nucleotides read TGCAGCGTTGAAGGTAGCGACAGGGTGGTCGGCAATGAGCAGTTCTTC. Amino acid sequence: CSVEGSDRVVGNEQFF.

V and J are TRBV7-9 and TRBJ2-7; D is uncertain. Germline-derived CDR1 and CDR2 are SEHNR and FQNEAQ (reference sequence). The CDR3 totals 14 residues. V lost 3 bases, J lost 0 bases, and 9 bases lay in between. CDR3 region: CASSFRQSSYEQYF. CDR3 sequence (DNA): TGTGCCAGCAGCTTTAGACAAAGCTCCTACGAGCAGTACTTC. Supplemented by reference TRBV7-9 and TRBJ2-7, the full variable domain reads DTGVSQNPRHKITKRGQNVTFRCDPISEHNRLYWYRQTLGQGPEFLTYFQNEAQLEKSRLLSDRFSAERPKGSFSTLEIQRTEQGDSAMYLCASSFRQSSYEQYFGPGTRLTVT.

The chain is built from TRBV11-3 and TRBJ2-1, with D possibly TRBD1 on 6 matching bases. Germline lookup yields CDR1 SGHNT and CDR2 YENEEA. The CDR3 consists of 17 residues. Deletions cut 3 bases from V and 9 bases from J, with 24 bases between. The DNA for the CDR3 is TGTGCCAGCAGCTTGACAGGCTACGGGGCTACGCGTGTTGAGCAGTTCTTC. Translating it yields CASSLTGYGATRVEQFF.

This chain connects TRBV30 to TRBJ2-3; 11 bases are shared with TRBD2. With V trimmed by 0 bases and J by 6 bases, 8 bases remained unmatched. Germline V CDR1 and CDR2: GTSNPN, SVGIG (reference sequence). This CDR3 region has 16 residues. In DNA form, the CDR3 reads TGTGCCTGGAGTGTATGGCCTAGCGGGAGGTGGGATACGCAGTATTTT. It is translated as CAWSVWPSGRWDTQYF. Full variable domain (rest looked up from reference TRBV30 and TRBJ2-3): SQTIHQWPATLVQPVGSPLSLECTVEGTSNPNLYWYRQAAGRGLQLLFYSVGIGQISSEVPQNLSASRPQDRQFILSSKKLLLSDSGFYLCAWSVWPSGRWDTQYFGPGTRLTVL.

The chain employs TRBV18 and TRBJ1-1, with no clear D. This CDR3 is built from 14 residues. CDR1 and CDR2 (germline): KGHSH, LQKENI. Trimming removed 2 bases from V and 7 bases from J, with 14 bases in between. This chain's CDR3 is CASSPVAGENEAFF. CDR3 nucleotide sequence: TGTGCCAGCTCACCAGTCGCTGGGGAGAATGAAGCTTTCTTT.

The chain links TRBV9 to TRBJ1-2; 7 bases are a match to TRBD1. The germline V gene encodes CDR1 SGDLS and CDR2 YYNGEE. The CDR3 extends over 13 amino acids. V was pared by 5 bases and J by 2 bases, with 3 bases of the junction left unmatched. This chain's CDR3 is CASRQQGNYGYTF. DNA of the CDR3: TGTGCCAGCAGACAACAGGGGAACTATGGCTACACCTTC.

CDR3 in amino acids: CASSQPLGERENFYEQYF. The CDR3 coding sequence is TGCGCCAGCAGCCAACCTCTGGGAGAGCGGGAGAATTTCTACGAGCAGTACTTC. The chain has TRBV4-1 and TRBJ2-7; TRBD2 agrees at 8 bases. The trim removed 2 bases at V and 3 bases at J, leaving 15 bases unmatched. Germline-derived CDR1 and CDR2 are MGHRA and YSYEKL. CDR3 length: 18 residues.

The chain is built from TRBV28 and TRBJ1-3; D is uncertain. Between the trimmed V and J ends, which lost 5 bases and 2 bases, there was a span of 10 bases. Looked up from germline, CDR1 is MDHEN and CDR2 is SYDVKM. CDR3 length: 14 amino acids. The CDR3: CASSLSSTGNTIYF. CDR3 DNA: TGTGCCAGCAGTCTCTCAAGCACTGGAAACACCATATATTTT.

The rearrangement uses TRBV21-1 and TRBJ1-1. TRBV21-1 is reported as a pseudogene. CDR3 length: 15 amino acids. The CDR3 sequence is CASSSWEPMNTEAFF. CDR3 sequence (DNA): TGTGCCAGCAGCTCCTGGGAACCAATGAACACTGAAGCTTTCTTT.

This chain connects TRBV19 to TRBJ2-1; D is perhaps TRBD2 (6 bases). V lost 4 bases to trimming and J lost 0 bases, with 7 bases between them. Germline CDR1 is LNHDA and CDR2 is SQIVND (reference sequence). CDR3 size: 14 residues. CDR3 nucleotide sequence: TGTGCCAGTAGTAGGCGGGGCTCCTACAATGAGCAGTTCTTC. It yields the protein CASSRRGSYNEQFF.

The V call is TRBV2, the J call TRBJ2-1; no clear D gene. From germline, CDR1 is SNHLY and CDR2 FYNNEI. The CDR3 loop spans 13 amino acids. The ends were cut back, 9 bases at V and 8 bases at J, with 17 bases in the middle. The CDR3 loop reads CASRFEWVDEQFF. In DNA, the CDR3 is TGTGCCAGTCGATTCGAGTGGGTAGATGAGCAGTTCTTC.

The rearrangement uses TRBV30 and TRBJ1-2; 9 nucleotides match TRBD1. Germline CDR1 reads GTSNPN; CDR2 reads SVGIG (reference sequence). The CDR3 sequence is 13 residues long. V lost 7 bases, J lost 4 bases, and 7 bases stayed unmatched. CDR3 in amino acids: CALTGGHSYGYTF. The CDR3 bases are TGTGCCTTAACAGGGGGCCATAGCTATGGCTACACCTTC.

The V gene is TRBV6-2 or TRBV6-3, the J gene TRBJ2-1; TRBD2 agrees at 12 bases. Per germline, CDR1 MNHEY and CDR2 SVGEGT. The V segment lost 0 bases and the J segment 7 bases; nucleotides outside the gene matches: 1. The CDR3 sequence is 15 residues long. The CDR3 loop is CASSYSGLAGNEQFF. The CDR3 DNA is TGTGCCAGCAGTTACTCCGGACTAGCGGGAAATGAGCAGTTCTTC.

This clone has a single count. The chain has TRBV3-1 (or the pseudogene TRBV3-2) and TRBJ2-4, with D perhaps matching TRBD2 (5 bases). Germline V CDR1 and CDR2: LGHDT, YNNKEL (reference sequence). This CDR3 region has 14 residues. The ends were cut back, 1 base at V and 3 bases at J, with 7 bases in the middle. Here the CDR3 DNA reads TGTGCCAGCAGCCAAGTGGAGGTCAAAAACATTCAGTACTTC. This translates into CASSQVEVKNIQYF.

The CDR3 coding sequence is TGTGCCAGTAGTCCGGGGGTAAGAACCGGGGAGCTGTTTTTT. Amino acids: CASSPGVRTGELFF. The V and J genes are TRBV19 and TRBJ2-2, with TRBD2 as a possible D gene (6 bases). Germline values: CDR1 LNHDA, CDR2 SQIVND (reference sequence). Trimming pared 5 bases from V and 5 bases from J, leaving 12 bases between. This CDR3 is 14 amino acids long.

The chain couples TRBV7-9 to TRBJ1-6; 7 bases fit TRBD1. The CDR3 has 15 amino acids. Germline-derived CDR1 and CDR2 are SEHNR and FQNEAQ (reference sequence). V gave up 8 bases and J gave up 0 bases; unmatched junction bases: 4. In DNA, the CDR3 is TGTGCCAGCGTGGGACAGAGCTCCTATAATTCACCCCTCCACTTT. Translating it yields CASVGQSSYNSPLHF. The entire variable domain, with the rest obtained from reference TRBV7-9 and TRBJ1-6, is as follows: DTGVSQNPRHKITKRGQNVTFRCDPISEHNRLYWYRQTLGQGPEFLTYFQNEAQLEKSRLLSDRFSAERPKGSFSTLEIQRTEQGDSAMYLCASVGQSSYNSPLHFGNGTRLTVT.

V usage is TRBV5-1 and J usage is TRBJ1-5; D not certain. This CDR3 is built from 15 residues. Germline CDR1 and CDR2: SGHRS and YFSETQ. V was shortened by 0 bases and J by 0 bases, with 7 bases between the two germline ends. Here the CDR3 reads CASSLGENSNQPQHF. The CDR3, as DNA: TGCGCCAGCAGCTTGGGAGAAAATAGCAATCAGCCCCAGCATTTT. Drawing the rest from reference TRBV5-1 and TRBJ1-5, the complete variable domain is KAGVTQTPRYLIKTRGQQVTLSCSPISGHRSVSWYQQTPGQGLQFLFEYFSETQRNKGNFPGRFSGRQFSNSRSEMNVSTLELGDSALYLCASSLGENSNQPQHFGDGTRLSIL.

This clone was observed a few times. The J gene is TRBJ2-7, the V gene TRBV27; TRBD2 matches 11 bases. This CDR3 region has 15 residues. Germline V gives CDR1 MNHEY, CDR2 SMNVEV (reference sequence). J was trimmed by 2 bases and V by 5 bases; bases with no gene match: 5. The CDR3 DNA follows: TGTGCCAGCAGTAGCGGGACTAGCGGACCCTACGAGCAGTACTTC. Its translation: CASSSGTSGPYEQYF.

The V call is TRBV27, the J call TRBJ2-6; D unclear. There are 19 residues in the CDR3. The V gene's germline CDR1 is MNHEY and CDR2 SMNVEV (reference sequence). V lost 5 bases to trimming and J lost 0 bases, with 20 bases between them. CDR3 residues: CASSPLLGTATSGANVLTF. The CDR3 nucleotides read TGTGCCAGCAGTCCCCTTCTTGGTACAGCGACCTCTGGGGCCAACGTCCTGACTTTC.

The chain couples TRBV10-2 to TRBJ1-2, with D hard to call. CDR1 is WSHSY and CDR2 is SAAADI in the germline V gene. The CDR3 runs to 13 residues. Trimming left V 3 bases short and J 8 bases short, with 13 bases between. The CDR3 loop reads CASSEGFGIGYTF. As DNA, the CDR3 is TGCGCCAGCAGTGAAGGTTTTGGGATAGGCTACACCTTC.

CDR3 in amino acids: CAISESPGTSGRAADTQYF. The CDR3 DNA reads TGTGCCATCAGTGAGTCCCCGGGGACTAGCGGCCGCGCTGCGGATACGCAGTATTTT. The J gene is TRBJ2-3, the V gene TRBV10-3; TRBD2 agrees at 11 bases. V gave up 0 bases and J gave up 6 bases; unmatched junction bases: 14. This CDR3 has 19 residues. CDR1 ENHRY and CDR2 SYGVKD come from the germline V gene.

This chain uses TRBV11-1 with TRBJ2-2; maybe TRBD2 (6 bases). The germline V and J ends were trimmed by 1 base and 6 bases, with 15 bases remaining between them. Germline V gene lookup returns CDR1 SGHAT and CDR2 FQDESV (reference sequence). This CDR3 region has 16 residues. The CDR3 loop is CASSLGVRTIAGELFF. The CDR3 nucleotides read TGTGCCAGCAGCTTAGGAGTAAGGACTATCGCCGGGGAGCTGTTTTTT.

A note on this clone: The junction and the germline gene differ at one end; a read error may be behind it. V gene TRBV6-5 combines with J gene TRBJ2-7; no definite D call. From germline, CDR1 is MNHEY and CDR2 SVGAGI. The CDR3 runs 13 residues. For the CDR3, the DNA is TGTGCCAGCAGTTACTACGGCTCCAACGAGCAGTACTTC. Protein: CASSYYGSNEQYF.

The chain combines TRBV27 with TRBJ1-5, with TRBD1 as a possible D gene (6 bases). This CDR3 is built from 13 residues. V lost 3 bases to trimming and J lost 5 bases, with 8 bases between them. Germline-derived CDR1 and CDR2 are MNHEY and SMNVEV (reference sequence). DNA of the CDR3: TGTGCCAGCAGTTTTGGGGGCTATCAGCCCCAGCATTTT. Amino acids: CASSFGGYQPQHF.

J is TRBJ2-2 and V is TRBV27; D unclear. Trimming removed 5 bases from V and 2 bases from J, with 6 bases in between. The CDR3 covers 13 residues. Germline CDR1 MNHEY, CDR2 SMNVEV (reference sequence). As DNA, the CDR3 is TGTGCCAGCAGTGTCCTCAACACCGGGGAGCTGTTTTTT. The encoded protein is CASSVLNTGELFF.